Listed below are T cell receptor beta chains from one sample, sequenced in a study of control samples from healthy donors and cancer patients. This table comes from immunoSEQ multiplex PCR, and its TCRdb copy is limited to in-frame clones, with some not included. The data hold about 120,000 clones, with around 89% observed a single time. Sequenced input: PBMCs. The receptors here all came from a woman aged 50 to 60 with colorectal cancer. Each CDR3 is given with its conserved first and last residue. The order of the fields is V gene, J gene, D gene, clone size, CDR3 DNA, CDR3 protein. A D gene is named only where the DNA matches it firmly. Only part of the rows carry a size: once, few, many, or a class if the clone is expanded.

V gene: TRBV5-1; J gene: TRBJ1-2; D gene: -; clone size: -; CDR3 DNA: TGCGCCAGCAGCTTGGCGGGGGGAAGTTCGCCTCTTAGCTATGGCTACACCTTC; CDR3 protein: CASSLAGGSSPLSYGYTF
V gene: TRBV3-1/TRBV3-2; J gene: TRBJ1-1; D gene: TRBD1; clone size: -; CDR3 DNA: TGTGCCAGCAGCCAAGGGACAGGGGGCACTGAAGCTTTCTTT; CDR3 protein: CASSQGTGGTEAFF
V gene: TRBV6-5; J gene: TRBJ1-3; D gene: -; clone size: -; CDR3 DNA: TGTGCCAGCAGCGCCGGGGGCGACCCTGGAAACACCATATATTTT; CDR3 protein: CASSAGGDPGNTIYF
V gene: TRBV6-2/TRBV6-3; J gene: TRBJ1-1; D gene: -; clone size: -; CDR3 DNA: TGTGCCAGCAGTTACTCGAGTCTACCAGGGGTGACGACGCACACTGAAGCTTTCTTT; CDR3 protein: CASSYSSLPGVTTHTEAFF
V gene: TRBV2; J gene: TRBJ2-2; D gene: -; clone size: -; CDR3 DNA: TGTGCCAGCAGTGAGGACAGACAGAGCACCGGGGAGCTGTTTTTT; CDR3 protein: CASSEDRQSTGELFF
V gene: TRBV19; J gene: TRBJ2-1; D gene: TRBD2; clone size: once; CDR3 DNA: TGTGCCAGTAGTGGAGGGTACGGGACTAGCAATAATGAGCAGTTCTTC; CDR3 protein: CASSGGYGTSNNEQFF
V gene: TRBV11-2; J gene: TRBJ2-6; D gene: -; clone size: once; CDR3 DNA: TGTGCCAGCAACATAGGTGGGGCCAACGTCCTGACTTTC; CDR3 protein: CASNIGGANVLTF
V gene: TRBV5-1; J gene: TRBJ2-7; D gene: TRBD1; clone size: -; CDR3 DNA: TGCGCCAGCAGCTTCGGCACACAGGGGGAGCAGTACTTC; CDR3 protein: CASSFGTQGEQYF
V gene: TRBV3-1/TRBV3-2; J gene: TRBJ2-7; D gene: -; clone size: -; CDR3 DNA: TGTGCCAGCAGCCAAGACGGGTACTACGAGCAGTACTTC; CDR3 protein: CASSQDGYYEQYF
V gene: TRBV6-5; J gene: TRBJ1-1; D gene: -; clone size: -; CDR3 DNA: TGTGCCAGCAGTCCTCTCAGGACAGAGAACACTGAAGCTTTCTTT; CDR3 protein: CASSPLRTENTEAFF
V gene: TRBV10-1; J gene: TRBJ1-1; D gene: -; clone size: -; CDR3 DNA: TGCGCCAGCAGTGAGTCGTTGAACACTGAAGCTTTCTTT; CDR3 protein: CASSESLNTEAFF
V gene: TRBV7-3; J gene: TRBJ2-2; D gene: TRBD1; clone size: once; CDR3 DNA: TGTGCCAGCAGCCCGGGACCGGACAGGGTGTCCGGGGAGCTGTTTTTT; CDR3 protein: CASSPGPDRVSGELFF
V gene: TRBV29-1; J gene: TRBJ1-2; D gene: TRBD1; clone size: -; CDR3 DNA: TGCAGCGTTGGGGACAGACATAACTATGGCTACACCTTC; CDR3 protein: CSVGDRHNYGYTF
V gene: TRBV5-1; J gene: TRBJ2-7; D gene: -; clone size: -; CDR3 DNA: TGCGCCAGCAGCTTGGTAGGTTCACTCGAGCAGTACTTC; CDR3 protein: CASSLVGSLEQYF
V gene: TRBV5-8; J gene: TRBJ2-3; D gene: -; clone size: -; CDR3 DNA: TGTGCCAGCAGCTTGAATCGAAGGGGAACAGATACGCAGTATTTT; CDR3 protein: CASSLNRRGTDTQYF
V gene: TRBV28; J gene: TRBJ2-1; D gene: TRBD2; clone size: -; CDR3 DNA: TGTGCCAGCAGCCCCGGGACTAGCGGGTCCAATGAGCAGTTCTTC; CDR3 protein: CASSPGTSGSNEQFF
V gene: TRBV2; J gene: TRBJ2-3; D gene: -; clone size: -; CDR3 DNA: TGTGCCAGCATACTTAACACAGATACGCAGTATTTT; CDR3 protein: CASILNTDTQYF
V gene: TRBV29-1; J gene: TRBJ1-2; D gene: -; clone size: -; CDR3 DNA: TGCAGCGTTGAAGTACGGGATACGGGGGGCTATGGCTACACCTTC; CDR3 protein: CSVEVRDTGGYGYTF
V gene: TRBV5-1; J gene: TRBJ2-3; D gene: TRBD2; clone size: -; CDR3 DNA: TGCGCCAGCGTAGCGGGGGGGCCCACAGATACGCAGTATTTT; CDR3 protein: CASVAGGPTDTQYF
V gene: TRBV3-1/TRBV3-2; J gene: TRBJ1-2; D gene: -; clone size: -; CDR3 DNA: TGTGCCAGCAGCCAAGATGTCGGCCAGCATGGCTACACCTTC; CDR3 protein: CASSQDVGQHGYTF
V gene: TRBV24-1; J gene: TRBJ2-3; D gene: -; clone size: -; CDR3 DNA: TGTGCCACCAGTGTTCAGGGGCACGATACGCAGTATTTT; CDR3 protein: CATSVQGHDTQYF
V gene: TRBV29-1; J gene: TRBJ1-2; D gene: -; clone size: -; CDR3 DNA: TGCAGCGTTGGGGGGGCAAACGGTTATGGCTACACCTTC; CDR3 protein: CSVGGANGYGYTF
V gene: TRBV7-8; J gene: TRBJ2-7; D gene: TRBD2; clone size: once; CDR3 DNA: TGTGCCAGCAGCTTACTGCGGGGGGCCGTGTACGAGCAGTACTTC; CDR3 protein: CASSLLRGAVYEQYF
V gene: TRBV5-8; J gene: TRBJ2-3; D gene: -; clone size: -; CDR3 DNA: TGTGCCAGCAGCCTGGTTCGCGCAGATACGCAGTATTTT; CDR3 protein: CASSLVRADTQYF
V gene: TRBV30; J gene: TRBJ1-6; D gene: -; clone size: -; CDR3 DNA: TGTGCCTGCCACGGGCGGGTGAGCTCCTATAATTCACCCCTCCACTTT; CDR3 protein: CACHGRVSSYNSPLHF
V gene: TRBV28; J gene: TRBJ1-1; D gene: -; clone size: -; CDR3 DNA: TGTGCCAGCAGTTCGCCAGGGGCGCAGGGCACTGAAGCTTTCTTT; CDR3 protein: CASSSPGAQGTEAFF
V gene: TRBV6-5; J gene: TRBJ1-1; D gene: TRBD1; clone size: -; CDR3 DNA: TGTGCCAGCAGTTGGACAGGGGACACTGAAGCTTTCTTT; CDR3 protein: CASSWTGDTEAFF
V gene: TRBV6-1; J gene: TRBJ1-3; D gene: -; clone size: -; CDR3 DNA: TGTGCCAGCAGTGCGGGTTGGGCAGGCGATGGAAACACCATATATTTT; CDR3 protein: CASSAGWAGDGNTIYF
V gene: TRBV5-1; J gene: TRBJ2-1; D gene: TRBD2; clone size: -; CDR3 DNA: TGCGCCAGCAGCTTACCGGGACTAGCGGACAATGAGCAGTTCTTC; CDR3 protein: CASSLPGLADNEQFF
V gene: TRBV2; J gene: TRBJ1-1; D gene: TRBD1; clone size: -; CDR3 DNA: TGTGCCAGCAGGGGACAGGGAAATGTTGACACTGAAGCTTTCTTT; CDR3 protein: CASRGQGNVDTEAFF
V gene: TRBV20-1; J gene: TRBJ1-2; D gene: -; clone size: few; CDR3 DNA: TGCAGTGCTCAGTCCAGCTATGGCTACACCTTC; CDR3 protein: CSAQSSYGYTF
V gene: TRBV5-1; J gene: TRBJ2-7; D gene: TRBD1; clone size: -; CDR3 DNA: TGCGCCAGCAGCTTGGACGGGGACAGAATCTACGAGCAGTACTTC; CDR3 protein: CASSLDGDRIYEQYF
V gene: TRBV10-3; J gene: TRBJ2-5; D gene: TRBD2; clone size: -; CDR3 DNA: TGTGCCATCAGGGAAGCGGGAGACCCCCAAGAGACCCAGTACTTC; CDR3 protein: CAIREAGDPQETQYF
V gene: TRBV5-4; J gene: TRBJ1-4; D gene: -; clone size: once; CDR3 DNA: TGTGCCAGCAGCTTAGATCCTGGGGCAACTAATGAAAAACTGTTTTTT; CDR3 protein: CASSLDPGATNEKLFF
V gene: TRBV4-1; J gene: TRBJ2-7; D gene: -; clone size: -; CDR3 DNA: TGCGCCAGCAGCCAAGGGACCGGGACGGTATCCTACGAGCAGTACTTC; CDR3 protein: CASSQGTGTVSYEQYF